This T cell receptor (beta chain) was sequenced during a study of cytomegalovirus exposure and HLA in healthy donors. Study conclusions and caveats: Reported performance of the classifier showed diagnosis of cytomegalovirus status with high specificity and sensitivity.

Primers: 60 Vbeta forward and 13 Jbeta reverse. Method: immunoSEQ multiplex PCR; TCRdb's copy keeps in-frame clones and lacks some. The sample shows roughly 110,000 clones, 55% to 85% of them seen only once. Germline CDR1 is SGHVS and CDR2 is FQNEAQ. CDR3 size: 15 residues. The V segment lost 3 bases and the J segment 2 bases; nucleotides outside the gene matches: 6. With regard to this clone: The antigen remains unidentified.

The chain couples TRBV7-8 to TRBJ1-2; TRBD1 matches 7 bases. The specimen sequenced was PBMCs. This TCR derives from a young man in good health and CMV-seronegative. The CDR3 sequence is CASSFLLTGNYGYTF. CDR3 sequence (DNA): TGTGCCAGCAGCTTCCTACTGACAGGGAACTATGGCTACACCTTC.